Sequencing of this T cell receptor beta chain was carried out in a study of post-analysis software for immune sequencing data. Study-level information: Disease trajectories encompassed relapsing-remitting, secondary progressive and progressive-relapsing multiple sclerosis. Findings of the study overall: Normalized Chao1 diversity in multiple sclerosis patients fell significantly below that of controls. The authors found that F measure strongly co-clustered same-batch samples. There were five or six TRBV segments more frequent in patients than controls, and TRBV5-6, TRBV5-1 and TRBV20-1 were among them.

cDNA libraries for TCR beta contained unique molecular identifiers. There were roughly 0.9 to 10 million T cells, and approximately 500,000 cDNA molecules came from them. TCRdb redid the calling of the PCR reads with MiXCR, one entry per CDR3 protein. Among some 800,000 distinct CDR3 sequences listed, 40% to 55% were seen once. CDR1 is SGDLS and CDR2 is YYNGEE in the germline V gene. The CDR3 is made up of 14 amino acids. V was clipped by 4 bases and J by 0 bases, with 11 bases between them. In the case of this clonotype: Its antigen remains unidentified.

The rearrangement uses TRBV9 and TRBJ2-7, with no clear D. This clonotype was sampled from a girl between 5 and 17 years old with multiple sclerosis. Sequenced sample: blood. Here the CDR3 DNA reads TGTGCCAGCAGCCGGGCACATAACTCCTACGAGCAGTACTTC. This gives the protein CASSRAHNSYEQYF.